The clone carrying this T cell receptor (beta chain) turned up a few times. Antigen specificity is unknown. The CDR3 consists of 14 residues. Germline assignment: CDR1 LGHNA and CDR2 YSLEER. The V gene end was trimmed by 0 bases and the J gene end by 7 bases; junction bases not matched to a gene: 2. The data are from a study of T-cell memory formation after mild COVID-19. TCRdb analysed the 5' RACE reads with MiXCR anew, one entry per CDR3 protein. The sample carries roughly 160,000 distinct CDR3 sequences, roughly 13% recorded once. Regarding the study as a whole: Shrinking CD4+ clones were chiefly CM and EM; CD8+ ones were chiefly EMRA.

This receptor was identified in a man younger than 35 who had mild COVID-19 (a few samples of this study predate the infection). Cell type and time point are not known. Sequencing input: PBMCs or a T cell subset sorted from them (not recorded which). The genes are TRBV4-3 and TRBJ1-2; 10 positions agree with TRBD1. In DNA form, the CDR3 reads TGCGCCAGCAGCCAAGAGGACAGGGGGTTTGGCTACACCTTC. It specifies CASSQEDRGFGYTF.